This T cell receptor (beta chain) derives from a study of blood T cell repertoires in COVID-19. On the study more broadly: Sample material is recorded as cDNA or gDNA derived from T cells, B-cell-depleted T cells, or PBMCs.

TCRdb's table, derived via immunoSEQ multiplex PCR, lists solely in-frame clones and lacks some. The top ten clones hold over 0.95% of a sample with approximately 240,000 clones, 83% of them seen once. The ends lost 4 bases at V and 3 bases at J; junction bases unmatched: 9. The CDR3 contains 16 residues. Germline CDR1 reads SGHDT; CDR2 reads YYEEEE. The sample taken for sequencing was peripheral blood. The rearrangement joins TRBV5-6 to TRBJ2-2, with TRBD2 identical over 7 bases. The receptor's source is a woman aged 25 to 39 with COVID-19, enrolled during active disease. CDR3 sequence reads: CASSQSRTRHTGELFF. The DNA of the CDR3 is TGTGCCAGCAGCCAGTCCCGGACTAGGCACACCGGGGAGCTGTTTTTT. Combining the CDR3 with reference TRBV5-6 and TRBJ2-2 gives the whole variable domain DAGVTQSPTHLIKTRGQQVTLRCSPKSGHDTVSWYQQALGQGPQFIFQYYEEEERQRGNFPDRFSGHQFPNYSSELNVNALLLGDSALYLCASSQSRTRHTGELFFGEGSRLTVL.